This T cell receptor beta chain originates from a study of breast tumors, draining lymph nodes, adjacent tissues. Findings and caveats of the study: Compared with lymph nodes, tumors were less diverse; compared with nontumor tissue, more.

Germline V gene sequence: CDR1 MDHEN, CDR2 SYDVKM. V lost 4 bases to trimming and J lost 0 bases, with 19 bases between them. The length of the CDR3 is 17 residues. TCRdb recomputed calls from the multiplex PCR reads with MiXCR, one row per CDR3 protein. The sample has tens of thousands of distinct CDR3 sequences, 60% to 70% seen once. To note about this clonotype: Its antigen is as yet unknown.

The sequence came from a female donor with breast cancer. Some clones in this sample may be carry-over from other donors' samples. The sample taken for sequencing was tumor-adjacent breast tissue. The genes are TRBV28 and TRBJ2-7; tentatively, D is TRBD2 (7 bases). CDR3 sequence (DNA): TGTGCCAGCAGTTCGAGGGGGGGCGGTTTCTTCTCCTACGAGCAGTACTTC. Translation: CASSSRGGGFFSYEQYF.